The entry that follows covers one T cell receptor (beta chain) sequence. No antigen is known for it. This CDR3 has 12 residues. Trimming pared 8 bases from V and 4 bases from J, leaving 8 bases between. Germline V gene lookup returns CDR1 MNHNS and CDR2 SASEGT. The data belong to a study of T-cell memory formation after mild COVID-19. Whole-study context: Most TCR clusters belonged to a single donor.

Study conclusions and caveats: While clones contracting from day 15 to 85 were balanced between CD4 and CD8, later expanders leaned CD4+. There were some responding clones in pre-infection memory, which suggested that cross-reactive memory had joined.

5'RACE with constant-segment primers built TCRalpha and TCRbeta cDNA libraries with UMIs. Using its own MiXCR run on the 5' RACE reads, TCRdb lists one record per CDR3 protein. The repertoire includes roughly 350,000 distinct CDR3 sequences, roughly 15% of them detected once, and about 24% sits in the top ten. The chain uses TRBV6-1 and TRBJ2-2; possibly TRBD1 or TRBD2 for D (5 bases each). The material sequenced was PBMCs or a T cell subset sorted from them (not recorded which). The sequence was obtained from a man in his late teens or twenties who had mild COVID-19 (a few samples of this study predate the infection). Cell type and time point are not known. CDR3 residues: CASWGSTGELFF. The DNA for the CDR3 is TGTGCCAGCTGGGGGTCCACCGGGGAGCTGTTTTTT.